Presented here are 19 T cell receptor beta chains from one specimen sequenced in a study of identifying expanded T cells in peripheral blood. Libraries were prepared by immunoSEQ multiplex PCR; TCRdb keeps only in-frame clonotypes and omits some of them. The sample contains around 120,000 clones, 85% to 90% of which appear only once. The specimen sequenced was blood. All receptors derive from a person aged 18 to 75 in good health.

In nucleotides, the CDR3 is TGTGCCAGCAGCTCCCAGGGAACGCAGTATTTT. Translating it yields CASSSQGTQYF. The V call is TRBV11-2, the J call TRBJ2-3, with D perhaps TRBD1 (5 bases). Germline V gene lookup returns CDR1 SGHAT and CDR2 FQNNGV. V lost 4 bases to trimming and J lost 9 bases, with 8 bases between them. This CDR3 contains 11 residues.

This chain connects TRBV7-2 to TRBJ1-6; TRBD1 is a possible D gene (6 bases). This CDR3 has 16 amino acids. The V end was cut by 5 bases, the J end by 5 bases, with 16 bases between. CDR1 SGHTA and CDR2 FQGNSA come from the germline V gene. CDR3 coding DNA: TGTGCCAGCAGCCAAGATTTCCAGGGGAATAATTCACCCCTCCACTTT. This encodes CASSQDFQGNNSPLHF.

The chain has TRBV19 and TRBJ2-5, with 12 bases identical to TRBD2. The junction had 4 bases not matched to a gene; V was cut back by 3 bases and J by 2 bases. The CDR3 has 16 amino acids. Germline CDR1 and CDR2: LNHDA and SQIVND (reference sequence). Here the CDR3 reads CASSISLAGGQETQYF. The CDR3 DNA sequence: TGTGCCAGTAGTATCTCACTAGCGGGGGGACAAGAGACCCAGTACTTC.

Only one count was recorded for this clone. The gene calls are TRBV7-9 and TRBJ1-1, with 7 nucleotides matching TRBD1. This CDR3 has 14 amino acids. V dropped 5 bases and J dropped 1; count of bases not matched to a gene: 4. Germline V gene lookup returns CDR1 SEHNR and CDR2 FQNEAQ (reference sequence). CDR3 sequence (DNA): TGTGCCAGCAGCGCGGGACAGCCGAACACTGAAGCTTTCTTT. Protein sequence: CASSAGQPNTEAFF.

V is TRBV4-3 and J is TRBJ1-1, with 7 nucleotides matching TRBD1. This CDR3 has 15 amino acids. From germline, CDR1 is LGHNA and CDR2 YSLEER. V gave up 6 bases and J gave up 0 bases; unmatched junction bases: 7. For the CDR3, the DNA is TGCGCCAGCAGGGGGGACAGATACATGAACACTGAAGCTTTCTTT. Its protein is CASRGDRYMNTEAFF.

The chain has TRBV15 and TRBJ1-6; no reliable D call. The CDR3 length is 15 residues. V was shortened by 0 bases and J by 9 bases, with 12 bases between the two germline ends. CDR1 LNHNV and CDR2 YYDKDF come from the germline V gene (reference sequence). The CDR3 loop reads CATSRDLGQSSPLHF. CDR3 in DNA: TGTGCCACCAGCAGAGATCTGGGTCAAAGTTCACCCCTCCACTTT. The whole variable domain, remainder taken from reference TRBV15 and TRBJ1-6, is DAMVIQNPRYQVTQFGKPVTLSCSQTLNHNVMYWYQQKSSQAPKLLFHYYDKDFNNEADTPDNFQSRRPNTSFCFLDIRSPGLGDTAMYLCATSRDLGQSSPLHFGNGTRLTVT.

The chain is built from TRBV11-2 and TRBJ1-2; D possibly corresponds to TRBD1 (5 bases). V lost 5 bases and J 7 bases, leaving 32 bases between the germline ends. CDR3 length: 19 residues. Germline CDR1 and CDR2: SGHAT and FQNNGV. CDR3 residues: CASSRTPFPVQGKDLGYTF. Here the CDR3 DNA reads TGTGCCAGCAGCCGGACTCCGTTTCCCGTCCAGGGTAAAGACCTTGGCTACACCTTC.

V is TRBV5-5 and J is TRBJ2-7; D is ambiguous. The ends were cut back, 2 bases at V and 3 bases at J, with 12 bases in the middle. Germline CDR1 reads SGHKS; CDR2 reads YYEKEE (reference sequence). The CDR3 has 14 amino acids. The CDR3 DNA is TGTGCCAGCAGCTTTGGCCCTGGTGACTACGAGCAGTACTTC. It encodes CASSFGPGDYEQYF.

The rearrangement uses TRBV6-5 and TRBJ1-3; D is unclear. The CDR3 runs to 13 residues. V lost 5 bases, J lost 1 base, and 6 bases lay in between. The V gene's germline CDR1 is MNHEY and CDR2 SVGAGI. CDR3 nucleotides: TGTGCCAGCAGTCCGTGGTCTGGAAACACCATATATTTT. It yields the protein CASSPWSGNTIYF.

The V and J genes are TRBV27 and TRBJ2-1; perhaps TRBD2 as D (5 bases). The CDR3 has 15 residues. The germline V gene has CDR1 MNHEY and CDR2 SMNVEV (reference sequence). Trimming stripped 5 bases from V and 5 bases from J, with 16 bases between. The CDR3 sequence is CASSRTDGMNNEQFF. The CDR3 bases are TGTGCCAGCAGTCGAACGGACGGGATGAACAATGAGCAGTTCTTC.

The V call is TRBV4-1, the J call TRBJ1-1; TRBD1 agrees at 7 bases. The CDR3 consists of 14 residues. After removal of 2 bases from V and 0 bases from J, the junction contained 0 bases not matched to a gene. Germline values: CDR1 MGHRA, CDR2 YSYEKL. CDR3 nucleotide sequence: TGCGCCAGCAGCCAAACAGGGGTGAACACTGAAGCTTTCTTT. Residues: CASSQTGVNTEAFF.

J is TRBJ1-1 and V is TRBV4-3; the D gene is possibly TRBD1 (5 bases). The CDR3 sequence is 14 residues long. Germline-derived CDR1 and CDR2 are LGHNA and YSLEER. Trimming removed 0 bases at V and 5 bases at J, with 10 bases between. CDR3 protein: CASSQDRGGTEAFF. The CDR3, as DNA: TGCGCCAGCAGCCAAGATCGGGGGGGAACTGAAGCTTTCTTT.

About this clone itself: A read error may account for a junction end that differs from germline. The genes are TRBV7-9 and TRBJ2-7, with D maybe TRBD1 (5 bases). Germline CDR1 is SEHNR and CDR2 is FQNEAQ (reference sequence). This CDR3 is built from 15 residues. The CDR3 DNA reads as TGTGCCAGCAGCGTAGCAGGGCAGGGAATGGGCGAGCAGTACTTC. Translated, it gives CASSVAGQGMGEQYF.

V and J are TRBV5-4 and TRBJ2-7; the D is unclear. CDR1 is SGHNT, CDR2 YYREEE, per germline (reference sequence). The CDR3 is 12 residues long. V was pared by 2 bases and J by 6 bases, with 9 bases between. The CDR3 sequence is CASSFGPLEQYF. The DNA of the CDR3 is TGTGCCAGCAGCTTCGGTCCGCTCGAGCAGTACTTC.

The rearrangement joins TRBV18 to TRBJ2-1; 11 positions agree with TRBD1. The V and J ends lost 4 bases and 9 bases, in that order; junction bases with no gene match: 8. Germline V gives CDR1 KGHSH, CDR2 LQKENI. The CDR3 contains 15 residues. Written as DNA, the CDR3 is TGTGCCAGCTCACTCGGACAGGGGGCAGTTGGTGAGCAGTTCTTC. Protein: CASSLGQGAVGEQFF.

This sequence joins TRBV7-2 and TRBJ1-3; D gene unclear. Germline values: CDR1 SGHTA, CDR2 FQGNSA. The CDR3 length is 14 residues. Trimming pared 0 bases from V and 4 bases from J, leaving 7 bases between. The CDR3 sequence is CASSLAFRGNTIYF. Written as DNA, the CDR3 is TGTGCCAGCAGCTTAGCCTTTAGGGGAAACACCATATATTTT.

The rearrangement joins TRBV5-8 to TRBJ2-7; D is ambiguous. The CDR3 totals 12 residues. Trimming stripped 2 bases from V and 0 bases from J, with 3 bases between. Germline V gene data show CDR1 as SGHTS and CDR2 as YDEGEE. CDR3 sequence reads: CASSFFSYEQYF. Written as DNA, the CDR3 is TGTGCCAGCAGCTTTTTCTCCTACGAGCAGTACTTC.

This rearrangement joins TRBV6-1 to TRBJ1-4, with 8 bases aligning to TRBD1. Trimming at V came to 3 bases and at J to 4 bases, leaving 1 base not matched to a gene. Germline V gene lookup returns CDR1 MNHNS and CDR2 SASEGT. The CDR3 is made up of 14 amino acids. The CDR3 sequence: CASSEDRVNEKLFF. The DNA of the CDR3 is TGTGCCAGCAGTGAGGACAGGGTTAATGAAAAACTGTTTTTT.

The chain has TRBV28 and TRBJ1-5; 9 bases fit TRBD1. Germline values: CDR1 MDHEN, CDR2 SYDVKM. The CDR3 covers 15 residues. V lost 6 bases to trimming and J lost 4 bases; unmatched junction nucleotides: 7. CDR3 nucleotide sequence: TGTGCCAGCAGACCCGGACAGGGGTGGAATCAGCCCCAGCATTTT. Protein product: CASRPGQGWNQPQHF. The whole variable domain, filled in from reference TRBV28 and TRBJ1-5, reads DVKVTQSSRYLVKRTGEKVFLECVQDMDHENMFWYRQDPGLGLRLIYFSYDVKMKEKGDIPEGYSVSREKKERFSLILESASTNQTSMYLCASRPGQGWNQPQHFGDGTRLSIL.